The table lists the clone carrying this TCR beta chain with a few counts. Its antigen is not known. Given a much more abundant clone one base away, this may be a read error. Trimming shortened V by 2 bases and J by 5 bases, and 6 bases separated the two germline ends. This CDR3 has 12 amino acids. Germline V gene sequence: CDR1 MNHNY, CDR2 SVGAGI (reference sequence). The authors used template switching to add a universal primer site and gave cDNA unique molecular identifiers. A single record per CDR3 protein comes from TCRdb applying MiXCR to the 5' RACE reads. The sample includes some 460,000 distinct CDR3 sequences, around 14% seen only once; the top ten take around 0.48%. This specimen comes from a study of identical twins. Study-level findings and limits: Whereas memory repertoires showed no such difference, abundant cord blood beta clonotypes carried fewer insertions.

These same records also appear under a second study, on yellow fever vaccine responses in identical twins. That publication notes: The authors reported partly convergent, partly personalized vaccine responses in identical twins.

The chain combines TRBV6-6 with TRBJ2-5; the D call may be TRBD1 or TRBD2 (5 bases each). This sequence originates from a woman under 30 in good health. The specimen was CD4+ T cells sorted from blood. CDR3 in DNA: TGTGCCAGCAGTTACAGGGACGAGACCCAGTACTTC. As protein: CASSYRDETQYF.